These T cell receptor beta chains were read from a single sample in a study of long-term antiretroviral therapy in people with HIV. The table came from immunoSEQ multiplex PCR; TCRdb's copy has only in-frame clones and leaves some out. This table holds over 25,000 clones, roughly 80% found once. The source was unsorted PBMCs, collected 3 years after starting antiretroviral therapy. These receptors all stem from a middle-aged man with HIV. CDR3s include the opening cysteine and the closing phenylalanine or tryptophan. D genes are given only for firm matches. The size field is filled for only some rows; it gives once, few, many or a size class.

size | D | J | V | CDR3 | DNA
. | . | TRBJ2-5 | TRBV5-1 | CASSFSGMETQYF | TGCGCCAGCAGCTTTTCTGGGATGGAGACCCAGTACTTC
. | TRBD1 | TRBJ2-2 | TRBV18 | CASSPRDRGPTGELFF | TGTGCCAGCTCACCAAGGGACAGGGGGCCCACCGGGGAGCTGTTTTTT
. | . | TRBJ2-1 | TRBV25-1 | CASIGAGSLNEQFF | TGTGCCAGCATAGGGGCGGGGAGTTTGAATGAGCAGTTCTTC
few | . | TRBJ1-6 | TRBV18 | CASSPAGNNSPLHF | TGTGCCAGCTCACCTGCAGGCAACAATTCACCCCTCCACTTT
few | . | TRBJ2-7 | TRBV5-4 | CASSFTTAGEQYF | TGTGCCAGCAGCTTTACCACCGCGGGTGAGCAGTACTTC
. | . | TRBJ2-7 | TRBV20-1 | CSAPDPYEQYF | TGCAGTGCTCCCGACCCCTACGAGCAGTACTTC
. | . | TRBJ1-6 | TRBV19 | CASSKNRVESSYNSPLHF | TGTGCCAGTAGTAAGAACAGGGTAGAAAGCTCCTATAATTCACCCCTCCACTTT
. | . | TRBJ2-3 | TRBV14 | CASSRRTDPLTDTQYF | TGTGCCAGCAGCCGTCGGACAGACCCACTCACAGATACGCAGTATTTT
few | TRBD1 | TRBJ2-2 | TRBV6-6 | CASRGTGVGELFF | TGTGCCAGCAGGGGGACAGGGGTCGGGGAGCTGTTTTTT
. | . | TRBJ1-6 | TRBV10-3 | CAISGTGTGGSPLHF | TGTGCCATCAGTGGTACCGGGACGGGTGGGTCACCCCTCCACTTT
. | TRBD1 | TRBJ2-7 | TRBV27 | CASSMTGQAFYEQYF | TGTGCCAGCAGTATGACGGGACAGGCGTTTTACGAGCAGTACTTC
. | TRBD1 | TRBJ1-2 | TRBV7-9 | CASSFGTGGATGYTF | TGTGCCAGCAGCTTTGGGACAGGGGGCGCGACTGGCTACACCTTC
few | . | TRBJ1-1 | TRBV18 | CASSPNAGATEAFF | TGTGCCAGCTCACCGAACGCGGGGGCCACTGAAGCTTTCTTT
. | . | TRBJ2-3 | TRBV5-5 | CASSLDPEIGRPDTQYF | TGTGCCAGCAGCTTGGATCCGGAAATCGGCCGGCCAGATACGCAGTATTTT
once | . | TRBJ2-5 | TRBV11-1 | CASSLAILGETQYF | TGTGCCAGCAGCTTAGCCATATTGGGAGAGACCCAGTACTTC
few | . | TRBJ1-5 | TRBV7-9 | CASSLPGQPQHF | TGTGCCAGCAGCCTACCTGGACAGCCCCAGCATTTT
. | . | TRBJ2-7 | TRBV5-1 | CASSSGANEQYF | TGCGCCAGCAGCTCAGGGGCCAACGAGCAGTACTTC
few | . | TRBJ1-4 | TRBV7-2 | CASSSGPFNEKLFF | TGTGCCAGCAGCTCAGGACCATTCAATGAAAAACTGTTTTTT
once | . | TRBJ1-1 | TRBV25-1 | CASSEGGNTEAFF | TGTGCCAGCAGTGAGGGAGGGAACACTGAAGCTTTCTTT
. | TRBD1 | TRBJ2-1 | TRBV7-9 | CASSWDRVNEQFF | TGTGCCAGCAGCTGGGACAGGGTCAATGAGCAGTTCTTC
few | . | TRBJ1-2 | TRBV27 | CASSFYPGDDGYTF | TGTGCCAGCAGTTTTTATCCGGGGGACGATGGCTACACCTTC
. | . | TRBJ2-7 | TRBV4-1 | CASSLRSGEQYF | TGCGCCAGCAGCCTCCGCTCCGGAGAGCAGTACTTC
. | TRBD1 | TRBJ1-1 | TRBV15 | CATSSPQGKVTEAFF | TGTGCCACCAGCTCACCACAGGGGAAAGTAACTGAAGCTTTCTTT
. | TRBD1 | TRBJ1-3 | TRBV5-8 | CASSNTGGLGNTIYF | TGTGCCAGCAGCAATACAGGGGGCCTTGGAAACACCATATATTTT
. | . | TRBJ2-6 | TRBV25-1 | CASSESGTGANVLTF | TGTGCCAGCAGTGAATCGGGGACTGGGGCCAACGTCCTGACTTTC
. | TRBD2 | TRBJ2-3 | TRBV7-9 | CASSLGLADTDTQYF | TGTGCCAGCAGCTTAGGTCTAGCGGACACAGATACGCAGTATTTT
. | TRBD1 | TRBJ1-2 | TRBV19 | CATTPRDRDGYTF | TGTGCCACCACGCCCCGGGACAGGGACGGCTACACCTTC
few | . | TRBJ1-3 | TRBV2 | CASSSPGHGTGNTIYF | TGTGCCAGCAGCTCACCGGGACACGGAACTGGAAACACCATATATTTT
few | . | TRBJ1-5 | TRBV28 | CASGLGRPNQPQHF | TGTGCCAGCGGGCTTGGCAGGCCCAATCAGCCCCAGCATTTT
. | . | TRBJ2-7 | TRBV14 | CASSQEFHEQYF | TGTGCCAGCAGCCAAGAGTTCCACGAGCAGTACTTC
. | TRBD2 | TRBJ2-7 | TRBV28 | CASTQASGSYEQYF | TGTGCCAGCACCCAGGCTAGCGGGTCCTACGAGCAGTACTTC
few | TRBD1 | TRBJ1-5 | TRBV7-9 | CASSSAREGAQPQHF | TGTGCCAGCAGCTCCGCGCGCGAGGGGGCTCAACCCCAGCATTTT
. | . | TRBJ2-1 | TRBV27 | CASTDLRTPYNEQFF | TGTGCCAGCACCGATCTCAGGACCCCGTATAATGAGCAGTTCTTC
. | . | TRBJ1-3 | TRBV28 | CASSLFSRGATGNTIYF | TGTGCCAGCAGTTTATTTTCCCGGGGGGCAACTGGAAACACCATATATTTT
. | . | TRBJ2-7 | TRBV7-8 | CASSPRHDPYEQYF | TGTGCCAGCAGCCCCAGACACGACCCGTACGAGCAGTACTTC
. | . | TRBJ2-1 | TRBV29-1 | CSVAFGVVGRSSYNEQFF | TGCAGCGTTGCTTTTGGCGTTGTTGGGAGGAGCTCCTACAATGAGCAGTTCTTC
. | TRBD1 | TRBJ1-2 | TRBV5-1 | CASSRQEGADGYTF | TGCGCCAGCAGCCGACAGGAGGGGGCCGATGGCTACACCTTC
. | TRBD2 | TRBJ2-1 | TRBV19 | CASSATGTSSYEQFF | TGTGCCAGTAGTGCCACCGGGACTAGCAGCTATGAGCAGTTCTTC
. | . | TRBJ2-5 | TRBV11-3 | CASSWKGGANQETQYF | TGTGCCAGCAGCTGGAAGGGGGGAGCGAACCAAGAGACCCAGTACTTC
. | . | TRBJ2-3 | TRBV27 | CASSFSPGTADTQYF | TGTGCCAGCAGTTTTAGTCCCGGCACGGCAGATACGCAGTATTTT
. | TRBD1 | TRBJ1-5 | TRBV6-1 | CASSRTGGVDQPQHF | TGTGCCAGCAGTAGGACAGGGGGGGTCGATCAGCCCCAGCATTTT
. | TRBD1 | TRBJ2-1 | TRBV10-3 | CAISVLAGDRGGYEQFF | TGTGCCATCAGTGTACTTGCCGGGGACAGGGGAGGGTACGAGCAGTTCTTC
. | TRBD1 | TRBJ1-5 | TRBV19 | CASSMTGLGNQPQHF | TGTGCCAGTAGTATGACAGGGTTGGGCAATCAGCCCCAGCATTTT
. | TRBD2 | TRBJ2-5 | TRBV6-1 | CASRSDAGGTQYF | TGTGCCAGCAGGTCGGACGCGGGGGGGACCCAGTACTTC
. | TRBD2 | TRBJ2-7 | TRBV9 | CASSVGSGGAGEQYF | TGTGCCAGCAGCGTAGGTAGCGGGGGGGCCGGCGAGCAGTACTTC
. | TRBD1 | TRBJ2-2 | TRBV29-1 | CSVRTGGNTGELFF | TGCAGCGTCCGGACAGGAGGGAACACCGGGGAGCTGTTTTTT
. | . | TRBJ1-5 | TRBV28 | CASSFPGDQPQHF | TGTGCCAGCAGTTTCCCAGGGGATCAGCCCCAGCATTTT
. | . | TRBJ2-5 | TRBV9 | CASSAGANQETQYF | TGTGCCAGCAGCGCCGGGGCCAACCAAGAGACCCAGTACTTC
. | . | TRBJ2-2 | TRBV6-6 | CASGLGLPGTGELFF | TGTGCCAGCGGCCTAGGACTACCTGGGACCGGGGAGCTGTTTTTT
. | TRBD2 | TRBJ2-3 | TRBV19 | CASRKIAGVWDTQYF | TGTGCCAGTAGAAAAATAGCGGGGGTTTGGGATACGCAGTATTTT
. | . | TRBJ2-2 | TRBV10-3 | CAISERRANTGELFF | TGTGCCATCAGTGAACGCCGGGCCAACACCGGGGAGCTGTTTTTT
. | TRBD1 | TRBJ2-7 | TRBV4-1 | CASSQDLGQGVYEQYF | TGCGCCAGCAGCCAAGACCTGGGACAGGGCGTATACGAGCAGTACTTC
. | . | TRBJ2-7 | TRBV16 | CASSQSSAYEQYF | TGTGCCAGCAGCCAATCGTCGGCCTACGAGCAGTACTTC
. | . | TRBJ2-7 | TRBV5-1 | CASSLTGGVSYEQYF | TGCGCCAGCAGCCTAACAGGGGGGGTTTCCTACGAGCAGTACTTC
. | . | TRBJ2-2 | TRBV11-1 | CASSSGVALRNTGELFF | TGTGCCAGCAGCTCGGGAGTAGCGCTGCGGAACACCGGGGAGCTGTTTTTT
. | . | TRBJ2-1 | TRBV7-2 | CASSLARNEQFF | TGTGCCAGCAGCTTAGCGCGCAATGAGCAGTTCTTC